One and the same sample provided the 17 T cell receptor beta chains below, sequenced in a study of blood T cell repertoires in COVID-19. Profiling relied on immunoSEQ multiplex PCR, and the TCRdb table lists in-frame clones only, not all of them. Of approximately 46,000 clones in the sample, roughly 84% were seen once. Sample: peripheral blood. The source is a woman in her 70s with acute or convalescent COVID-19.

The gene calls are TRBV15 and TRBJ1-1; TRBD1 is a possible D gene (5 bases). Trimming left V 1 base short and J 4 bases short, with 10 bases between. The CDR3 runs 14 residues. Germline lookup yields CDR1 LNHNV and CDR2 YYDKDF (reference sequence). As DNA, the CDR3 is TGTGCCACCAGCAGAGTAGGGGATGCCACTGAAGCTTTCTTT. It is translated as CATSRVGDATEAFF.

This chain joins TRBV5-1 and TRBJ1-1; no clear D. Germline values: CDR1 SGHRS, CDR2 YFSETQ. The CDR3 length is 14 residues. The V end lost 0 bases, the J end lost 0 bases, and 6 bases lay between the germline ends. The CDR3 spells CASSLAPVNTEAFF. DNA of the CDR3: TGCGCCAGCAGCTTGGCTCCGGTGAACACTGAAGCTTTCTTT.

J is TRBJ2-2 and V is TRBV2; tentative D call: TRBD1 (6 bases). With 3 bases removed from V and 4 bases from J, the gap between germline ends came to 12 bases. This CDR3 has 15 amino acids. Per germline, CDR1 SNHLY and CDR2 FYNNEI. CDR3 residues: CASSDMGAGTGELFF. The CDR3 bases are TGTGCCAGCAGTGATATGGGGGCTGGCACCGGGGAGCTGTTTTTT.

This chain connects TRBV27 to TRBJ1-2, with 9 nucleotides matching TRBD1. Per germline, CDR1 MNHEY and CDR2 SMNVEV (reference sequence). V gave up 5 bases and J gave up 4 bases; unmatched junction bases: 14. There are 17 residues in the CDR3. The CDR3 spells CASSPLGQGPFPYGYTF. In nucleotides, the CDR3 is TGTGCCAGCAGTCCGCTAGGACAGGGGCCCTTCCCCTATGGCTACACCTTC.

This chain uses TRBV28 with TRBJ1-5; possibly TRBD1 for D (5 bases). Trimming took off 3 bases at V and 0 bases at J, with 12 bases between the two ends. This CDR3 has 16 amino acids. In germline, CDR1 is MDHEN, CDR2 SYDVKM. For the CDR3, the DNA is TGTGCCAGCAGTTTGAGGTGGAGGGGTAGCAATCAGCCCCAGCATTTT. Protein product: CASSLRWRGSNQPQHF. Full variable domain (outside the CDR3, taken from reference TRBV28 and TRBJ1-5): DVKVTQSSRYLVKRTGEKVFLECVQDMDHENMFWYRQDPGLGLRLIYFSYDVKMKEKGDIPEGYSVSREKKERFSLILESASTNQTSMYLCASSLRWRGSNQPQHFGDGTRLSIL.

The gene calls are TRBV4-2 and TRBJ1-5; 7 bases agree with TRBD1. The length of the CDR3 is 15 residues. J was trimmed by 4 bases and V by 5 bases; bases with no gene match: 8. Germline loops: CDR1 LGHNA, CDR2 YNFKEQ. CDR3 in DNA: TGTGCCAGCAGCAACCGACAGGGTTCGAATCAGCCCCAGCATTTT. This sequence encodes CASSNRQGSNQPQHF.

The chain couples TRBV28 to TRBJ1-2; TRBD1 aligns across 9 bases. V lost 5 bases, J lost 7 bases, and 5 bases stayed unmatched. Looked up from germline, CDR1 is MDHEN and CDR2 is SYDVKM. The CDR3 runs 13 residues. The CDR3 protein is CASSVQGAFGYTF. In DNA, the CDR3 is TGTGCCAGCAGTGTACAGGGGGCGTTTGGCTACACCTTC.

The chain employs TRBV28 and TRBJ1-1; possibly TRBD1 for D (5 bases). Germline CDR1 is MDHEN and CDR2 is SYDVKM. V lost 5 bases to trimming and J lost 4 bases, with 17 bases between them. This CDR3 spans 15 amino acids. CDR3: CASSLLGGLVTEAFF. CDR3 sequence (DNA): TGTGCCAGCAGTCTGCTCGGGGGGTTGGTCACTGAAGCTTTCTTT.

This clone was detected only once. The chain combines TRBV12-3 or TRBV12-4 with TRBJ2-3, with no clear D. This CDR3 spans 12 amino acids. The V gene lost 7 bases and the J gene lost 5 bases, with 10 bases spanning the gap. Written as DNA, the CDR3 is TGTGCCAGCATGCGGAGCCGAGATACGCAGTATTTT. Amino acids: CASMRSRDTQYF.

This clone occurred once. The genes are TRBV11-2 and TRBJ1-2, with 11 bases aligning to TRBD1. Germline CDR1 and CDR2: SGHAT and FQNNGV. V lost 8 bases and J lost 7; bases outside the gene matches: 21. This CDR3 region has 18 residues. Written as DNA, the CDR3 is TGTGCCAGCGTCCTTAGGACCGGGACAGGGGGTGCTAGCCTTGGCTACACCTTC. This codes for CASVLRTGTGGASLGYTF.

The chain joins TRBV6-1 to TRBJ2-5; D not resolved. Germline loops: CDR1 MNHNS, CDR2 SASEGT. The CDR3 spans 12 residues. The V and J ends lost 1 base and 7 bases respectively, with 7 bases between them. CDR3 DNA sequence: TGTGCCAGCAGTGAAGGACATGGGACCCAGTACTTC. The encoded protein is CASSEGHGTQYF.

The chain's CDR3 is CASSRASREMETQYF. DNA of the CDR3: TGCGCCAGCAGCAGGGCTTCAAGGGAGATGGAGACCCAGTACTTC. The J gene is TRBJ2-5, the V gene TRBV5-1; tentatively, D is TRBD2 (5 bases). Deletions cut 4 bases from V and 5 bases from J, with 18 bases between. This CDR3 has 15 amino acids. CDR1 is SGHRS, CDR2 YFSETQ, per germline. Based on the CDR3 plus reference TRBV5-1 and TRBJ2-5, the full variable domain is KAGVTQTPRYLIKTRGQQVTLSCSPISGHRSVSWYQQTPGQGLQFLFEYFSETQRNKGNFPGRFSGRQFSNSRSEMNVSTLELGDSALYLCASSRASREMETQYFGPGTRLLVL.

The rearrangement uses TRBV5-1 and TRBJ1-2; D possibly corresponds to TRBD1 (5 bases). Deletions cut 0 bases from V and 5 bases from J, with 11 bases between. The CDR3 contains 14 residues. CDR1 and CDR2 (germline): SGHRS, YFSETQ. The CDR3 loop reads CASSLARGVYGYTF. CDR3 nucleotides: TGCGCCAGCAGCTTGGCCCGGGGGGTATATGGCTACACCTTC.

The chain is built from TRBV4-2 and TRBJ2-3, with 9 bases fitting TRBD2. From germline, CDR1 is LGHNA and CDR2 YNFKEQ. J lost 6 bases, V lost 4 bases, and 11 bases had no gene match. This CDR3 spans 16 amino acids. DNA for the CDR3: TGTGCCAGCAGCCCGACGGGACTAGCTGCCGAGGATACGCAGTATTTT. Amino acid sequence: CASSPTGLAAEDTQYF.

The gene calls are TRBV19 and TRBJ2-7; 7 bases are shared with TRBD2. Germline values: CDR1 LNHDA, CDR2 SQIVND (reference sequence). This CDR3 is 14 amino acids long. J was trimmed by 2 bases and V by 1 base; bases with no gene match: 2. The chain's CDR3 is CASSIGEGTYEQYF. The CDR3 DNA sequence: TGTGCCAGTAGTATAGGGGAGGGGACCTACGAGCAGTACTTC.

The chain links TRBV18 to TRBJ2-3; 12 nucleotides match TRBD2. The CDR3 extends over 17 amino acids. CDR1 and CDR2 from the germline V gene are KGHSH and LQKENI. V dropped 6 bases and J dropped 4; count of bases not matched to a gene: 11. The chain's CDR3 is CASSRGLTSGSSDTQYF. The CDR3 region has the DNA TGTGCCAGCTCCCGAGGGTTGACTAGCGGGAGCTCAGATACGCAGTATTTT.

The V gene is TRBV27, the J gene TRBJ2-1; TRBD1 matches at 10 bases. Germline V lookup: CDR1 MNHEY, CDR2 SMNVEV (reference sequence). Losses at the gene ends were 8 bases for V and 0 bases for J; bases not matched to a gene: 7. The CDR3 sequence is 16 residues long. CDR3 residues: CASRTGGPSSYNEQFF. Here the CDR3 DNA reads TGTGCCAGCCGGACAGGGGGTCCTAGCTCCTACAATGAGCAGTTCTTC.